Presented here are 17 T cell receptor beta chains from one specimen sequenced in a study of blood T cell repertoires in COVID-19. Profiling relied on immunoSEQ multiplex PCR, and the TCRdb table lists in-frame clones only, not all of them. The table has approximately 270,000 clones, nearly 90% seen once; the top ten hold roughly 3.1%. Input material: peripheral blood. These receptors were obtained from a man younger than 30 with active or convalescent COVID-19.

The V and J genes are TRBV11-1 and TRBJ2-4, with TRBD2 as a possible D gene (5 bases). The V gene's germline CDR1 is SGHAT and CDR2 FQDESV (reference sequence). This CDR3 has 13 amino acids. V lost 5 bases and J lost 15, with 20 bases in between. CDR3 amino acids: CASSALAGAQGYF. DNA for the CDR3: TGTGCCAGCAGCGCGCTAGCTGGCGCCCAAGGGTACTTC.

The CDR3 sequence is CASNPRGALNNEQFF. The CDR3 bases are TGTGCCAGCAACCCCCGGGGGGCACTCAACAATGAGCAGTTCTTC. The J gene is TRBJ2-1, the V gene TRBV2; D might be TRBD2 (7 bases). Germline CDR1 is SNHLY and CDR2 is FYNNEI. The CDR3 runs 15 residues. Trimming pared 7 bases from V and 5 bases from J, leaving 18 bases between.

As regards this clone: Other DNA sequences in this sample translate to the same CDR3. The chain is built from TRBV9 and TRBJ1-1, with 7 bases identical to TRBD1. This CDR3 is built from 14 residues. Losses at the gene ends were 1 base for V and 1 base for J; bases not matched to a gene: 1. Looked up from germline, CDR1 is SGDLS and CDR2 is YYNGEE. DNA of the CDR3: TGTGCCAGCAGCGTATCAGGGGGGAACACTGAAGCTTTCTTT. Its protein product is CASSVSGGNTEAFF.

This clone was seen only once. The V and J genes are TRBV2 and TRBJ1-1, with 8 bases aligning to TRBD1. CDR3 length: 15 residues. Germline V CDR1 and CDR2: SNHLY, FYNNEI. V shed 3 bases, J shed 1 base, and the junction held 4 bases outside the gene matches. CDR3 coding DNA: TGTGCCAGCAGTGACCGGACAGGGAGGAACACTGAAGCTTTCTTT. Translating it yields CASSDRTGRNTEAFF.

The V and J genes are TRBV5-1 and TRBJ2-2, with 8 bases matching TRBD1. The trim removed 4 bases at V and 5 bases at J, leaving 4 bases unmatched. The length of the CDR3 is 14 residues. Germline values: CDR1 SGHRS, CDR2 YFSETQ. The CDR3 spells CASSGGQGTGELFF. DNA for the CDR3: TGCGCCAGCAGCGGTGGACAGGGAACCGGGGAGCTGTTTTTT. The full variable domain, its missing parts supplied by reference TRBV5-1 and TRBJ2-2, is KAGVTQTPRYLIKTRGQQVTLSCSPISGHRSVSWYQQTPGQGLQFLFEYFSETQRNKGNFPGRFSGRQFSNSRSEMNVSTLELGDSALYLCASSGGQGTGELFFGEGSRLTVL.

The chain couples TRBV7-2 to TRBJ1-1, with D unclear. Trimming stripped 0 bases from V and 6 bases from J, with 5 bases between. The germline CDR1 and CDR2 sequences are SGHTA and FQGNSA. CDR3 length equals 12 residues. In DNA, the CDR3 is TGTGCCAGCAGCTTAGCCGGGTCTGAAGCTTTCTTT. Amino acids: CASSLAGSEAFF. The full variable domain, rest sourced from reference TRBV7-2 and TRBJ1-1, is GAGVSQSPSNKVTEKGKDVELRCDPISGHTALYWYRQSLGQGLEFLIYFQGNSAPDKSGLPSDRFSAERTGGSVSTLTIQRTQQEDSAVYLCASSLAGSEAFFGQGTRLTVV.

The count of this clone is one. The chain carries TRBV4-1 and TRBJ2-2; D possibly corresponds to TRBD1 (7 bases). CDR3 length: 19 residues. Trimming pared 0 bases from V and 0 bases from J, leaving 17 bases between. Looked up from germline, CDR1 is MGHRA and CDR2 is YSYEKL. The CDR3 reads CASSQDGRGAYSNTGELFF. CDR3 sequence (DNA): TGCGCCAGCAGCCAAGATGGCAGGGGGGCTTACTCGAACACCGGGGAGCTGTTTTTT.

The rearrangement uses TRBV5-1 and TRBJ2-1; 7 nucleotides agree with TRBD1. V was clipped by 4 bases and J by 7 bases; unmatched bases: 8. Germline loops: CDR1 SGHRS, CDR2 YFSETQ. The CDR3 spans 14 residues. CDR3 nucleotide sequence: TGCGCCAGCAGCCCGGAAGGGGGCGTGAATGAGCAGTTCTTC. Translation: CASSPEGGVNEQFF. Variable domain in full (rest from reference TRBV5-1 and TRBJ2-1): KAGVTQTPRYLIKTRGQQVTLSCSPISGHRSVSWYQQTPGQGLQFLFEYFSETQRNKGNFPGRFSGRQFSNSRSEMNVSTLELGDSALYLCASSPEGGVNEQFFGPGTRLTVL.

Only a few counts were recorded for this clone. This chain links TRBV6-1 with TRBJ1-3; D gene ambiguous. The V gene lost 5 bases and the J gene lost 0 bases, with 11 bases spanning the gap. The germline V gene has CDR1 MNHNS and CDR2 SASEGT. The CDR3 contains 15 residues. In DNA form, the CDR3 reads TGTGCCAGCAGTCACACTAGGGACTCTGGAAACACCATATATTTT. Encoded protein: CASSHTRDSGNTIYF.

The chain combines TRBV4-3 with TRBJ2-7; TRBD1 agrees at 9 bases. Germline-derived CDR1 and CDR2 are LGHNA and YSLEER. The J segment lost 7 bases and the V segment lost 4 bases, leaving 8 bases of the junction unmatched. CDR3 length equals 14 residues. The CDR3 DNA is TGCGCCAGCAGCCCCGCGGACAGGGGTCATGAGCAGTACTTC. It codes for CASSPADRGHEQYF.

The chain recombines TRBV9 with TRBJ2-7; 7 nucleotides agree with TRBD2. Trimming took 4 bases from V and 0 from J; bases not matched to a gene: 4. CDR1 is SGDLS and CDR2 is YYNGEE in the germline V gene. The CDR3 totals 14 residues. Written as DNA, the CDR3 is TGTGCCAGCAGCAACCGGGACTACTCCTACGAGCAGTACTTC. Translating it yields CASSNRDYSYEQYF.

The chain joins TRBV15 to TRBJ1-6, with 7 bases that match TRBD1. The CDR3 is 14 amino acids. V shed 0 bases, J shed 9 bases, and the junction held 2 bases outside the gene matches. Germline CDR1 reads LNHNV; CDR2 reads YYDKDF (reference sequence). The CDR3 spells CATSRDRQGSPLHF. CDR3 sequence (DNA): TGTGCCACCAGCAGAGACAGACAGGGTTCACCCCTCCACTTT.

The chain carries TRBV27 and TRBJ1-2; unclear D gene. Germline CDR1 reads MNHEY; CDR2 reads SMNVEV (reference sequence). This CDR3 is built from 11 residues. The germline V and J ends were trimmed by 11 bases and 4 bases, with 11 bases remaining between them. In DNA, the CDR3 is TGTGCCGTCAAGACAAGCTATGGCTACACCTTC. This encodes CAVKTSYGYTF.

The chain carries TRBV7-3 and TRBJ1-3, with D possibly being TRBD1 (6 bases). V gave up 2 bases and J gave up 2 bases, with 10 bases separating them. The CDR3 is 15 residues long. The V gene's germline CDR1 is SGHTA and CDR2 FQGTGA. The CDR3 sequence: CASSLSGGTGNTIYF. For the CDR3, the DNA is TGTGCCAGCAGCTTATCGGGGGGCACTGGAAACACCATATATTTT.

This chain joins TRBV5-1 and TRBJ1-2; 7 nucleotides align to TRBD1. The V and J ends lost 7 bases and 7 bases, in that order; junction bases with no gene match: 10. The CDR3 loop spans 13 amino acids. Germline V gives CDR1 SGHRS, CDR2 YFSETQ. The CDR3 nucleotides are TGCGCCAGCTCAGGACAGGTAGCTAGTGGCTACACCTTC. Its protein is CASSGQVASGYTF.

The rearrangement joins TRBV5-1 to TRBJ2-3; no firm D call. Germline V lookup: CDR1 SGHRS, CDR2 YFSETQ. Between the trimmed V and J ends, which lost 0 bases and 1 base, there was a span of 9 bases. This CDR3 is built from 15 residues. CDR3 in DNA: TGCGCCAGCAGCTTGGGAATGAGCGGCACAGATACGCAGTATTTT. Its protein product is CASSLGMSGTDTQYF. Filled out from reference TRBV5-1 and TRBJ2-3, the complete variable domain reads KAGVTQTPRYLIKTRGQQVTLSCSPISGHRSVSWYQQTPGQGLQFLFEYFSETQRNKGNFPGRFSGRQFSNSRSEMNVSTLELGDSALYLCASSLGMSGTDTQYFGPGTRLTVL.

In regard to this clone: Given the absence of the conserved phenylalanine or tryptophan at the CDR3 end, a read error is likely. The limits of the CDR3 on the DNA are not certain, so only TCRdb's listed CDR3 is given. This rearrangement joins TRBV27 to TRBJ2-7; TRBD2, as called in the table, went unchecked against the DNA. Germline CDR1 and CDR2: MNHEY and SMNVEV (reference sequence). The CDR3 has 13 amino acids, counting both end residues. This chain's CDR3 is CASSSTSGSSFLL.